This entry is about one T cell receptor (beta chain). Its antigen remains unknown. The CDR3 runs to 14 residues. Germline values: CDR1 LNHDA, CDR2 SQIVND (reference sequence). Germline trimming cut 8 bases from V and 5 bases from J; bases unmatched to any gene: 10. The PCR contained 60 Vbeta and 13 Jbeta primers. Repertoires were generated with immunoSEQ multiplex PCR, while TCRdb's copy carries only in-frame clones and drops some. The sample has approximately 170,000 clones; around three quarters are singletons. These data come from a study of cytomegalovirus exposure and HLA in healthy donors. Study results and limitations: In vitro experiments confirmed that three CMV-associated chains were specific for CMV antigens. Analysis performed later found roughly 18,000 TCR beta sequences associated with HLA alleles at 0.05 false discovery rate. Later analysis suggested links between common viral pathogens and several top significant clusters. Indistinguishable V segments such as TRBV6-2 and TRBV6-3 were excluded.

Material: PBMCs. The rearrangement joins TRBV19 to TRBJ2-5; TRBD1 matches at 8 bases. The sequence came from a woman in her fifties or sixties in good health and CMV-seronegative. CDR3 protein: CASGTGDYGETQYF. DNA of the CDR3: TGTGCCAGTGGGACAGGAGATTATGGTGAGACCCAGTACTTC.